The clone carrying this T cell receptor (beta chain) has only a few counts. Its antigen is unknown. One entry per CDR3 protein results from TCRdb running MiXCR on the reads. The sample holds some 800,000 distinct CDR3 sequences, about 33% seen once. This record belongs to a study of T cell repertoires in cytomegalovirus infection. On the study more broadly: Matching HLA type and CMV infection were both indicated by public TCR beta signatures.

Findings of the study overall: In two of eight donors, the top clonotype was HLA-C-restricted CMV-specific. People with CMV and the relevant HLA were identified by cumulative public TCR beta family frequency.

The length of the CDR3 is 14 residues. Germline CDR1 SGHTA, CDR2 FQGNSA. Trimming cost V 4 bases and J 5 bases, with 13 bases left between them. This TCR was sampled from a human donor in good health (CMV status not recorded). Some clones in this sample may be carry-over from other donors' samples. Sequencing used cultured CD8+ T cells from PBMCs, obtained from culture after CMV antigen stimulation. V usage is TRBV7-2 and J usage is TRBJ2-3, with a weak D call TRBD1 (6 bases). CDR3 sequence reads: CASSSAGEIDTQYF. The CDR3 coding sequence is TGTGCCAGCAGCTCGGCAGGGGAGATAGATACGCAGTATTTT.